This T cell receptor (beta chain) comes out of a study of shared T cell receptors in the human thymus. CDR1 is SGHDN and CDR2 is FVKESK in the germline V gene. CDR3 length: 16 residues. V lost 1 base, J lost 3 bases, and 7 bases stayed unmatched. Method: immunoSEQ multiplex PCR; TCRdb's copy keeps in-frame clones and lacks some. In the table there are some 760,000 clones, over 75% of which are singletons. The sample also formed part of further work on human thymus T cells. Per that paper: The thymus was resected at corrective cardiac surgery. Thymic and blood repertoires seemed to favor certain V and J genes.

The sequence derives from a girl in the first two years of life with a congenital heart defect. The source material was thymocytes. The J gene is TRBJ2-7, the V gene TRBV14; 9 nucleotides agree with TRBD2. The CDR3 DNA reads as TGTGCCAGCAGCCAAGCGTCTAGCGGGGTAATCTACGAGCAGTACTTC. Its protein is CASSQASSGVIYEQYF.